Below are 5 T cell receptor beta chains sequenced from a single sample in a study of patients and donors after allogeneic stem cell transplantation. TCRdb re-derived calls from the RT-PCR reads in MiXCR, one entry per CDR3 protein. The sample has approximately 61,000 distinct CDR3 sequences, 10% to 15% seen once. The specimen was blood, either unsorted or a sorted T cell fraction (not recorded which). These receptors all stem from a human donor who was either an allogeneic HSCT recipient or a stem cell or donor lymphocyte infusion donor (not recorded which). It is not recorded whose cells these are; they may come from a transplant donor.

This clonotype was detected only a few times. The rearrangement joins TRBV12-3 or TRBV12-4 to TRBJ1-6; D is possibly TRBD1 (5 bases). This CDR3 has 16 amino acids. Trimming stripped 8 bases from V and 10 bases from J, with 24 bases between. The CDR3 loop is CASRRRAGRTESPLHF. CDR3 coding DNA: TGTGCCAGCCGCCGGAGGGCGGGACGGACGGAATCACCCCTCCACTTT.

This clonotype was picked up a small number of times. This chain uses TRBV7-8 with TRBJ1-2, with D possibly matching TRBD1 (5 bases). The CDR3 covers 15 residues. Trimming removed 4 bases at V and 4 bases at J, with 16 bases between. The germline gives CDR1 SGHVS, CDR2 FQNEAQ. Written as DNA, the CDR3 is TGTGCCAGCAGCTCCCCGGGACTTCTAGGCTATGGCTACACCTTC. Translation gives CASSSPGLLGYGYTF.

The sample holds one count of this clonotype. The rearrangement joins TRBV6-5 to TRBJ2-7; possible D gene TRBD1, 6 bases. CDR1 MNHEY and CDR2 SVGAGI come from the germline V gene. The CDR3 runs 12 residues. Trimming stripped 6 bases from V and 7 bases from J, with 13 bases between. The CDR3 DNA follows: TGTGCCAGCAGGGGACACTCCTTAGAGCAGTACTTC. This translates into CASRGHSLEQYF.

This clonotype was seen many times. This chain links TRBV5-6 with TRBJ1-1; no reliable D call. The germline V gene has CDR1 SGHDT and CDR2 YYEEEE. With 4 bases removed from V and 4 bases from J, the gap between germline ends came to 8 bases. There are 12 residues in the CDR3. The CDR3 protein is CASSSWGTEAFF. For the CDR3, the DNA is TGTGCCAGCAGCAGTTGGGGCACTGAAGCTTTCTTT.

The CDR3 sequence: CATRSGVQETQYF. As DNA, the CDR3 is TGTGCCACCCGTAGCGGGGTACAAGAGACCCAGTACTTC. The genes are TRBV12-3 or TRBV12-4 and TRBJ2-5; 8 positions match TRBD2. Trimming cost V 10 bases and J 2 bases; bases outside gene matches: 6. The CDR3 sequence is 13 residues long.